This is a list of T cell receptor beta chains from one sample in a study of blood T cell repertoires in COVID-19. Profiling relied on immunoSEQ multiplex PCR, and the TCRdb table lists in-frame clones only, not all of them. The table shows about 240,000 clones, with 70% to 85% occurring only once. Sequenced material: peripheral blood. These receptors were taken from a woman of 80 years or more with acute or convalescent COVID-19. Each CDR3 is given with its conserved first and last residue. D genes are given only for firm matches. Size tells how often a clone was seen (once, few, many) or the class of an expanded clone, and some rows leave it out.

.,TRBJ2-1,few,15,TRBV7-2,CASSPHPTAYNEQFF,TGTGCCAGCAGCCCCCACCCGACAGCCTACAATGAGCAGTTCTTC
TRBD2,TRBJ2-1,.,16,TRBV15,CATSGSGGASYNEQFF,TGTGCCACCAGCGGTAGCGGGGGGGCATCCTACAATGAGCAGTTCTTC
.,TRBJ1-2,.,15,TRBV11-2,CASSLESFGGYGYTF,TGTGCCAGCAGCTTGGAGAGCTTCGGGGGCTATGGCTACACCTTC
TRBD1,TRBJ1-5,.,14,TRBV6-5,CATALEQGFQPQHF,TGTGCCACCGCCTTGGAACAGGGGTTTCAGCCCCAGCATTTT
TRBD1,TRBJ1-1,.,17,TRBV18,CASSPGTGGFMNTEAFF,TGTGCCAGCTCACCGGGGACAGGGGGCTTTATGAACACTGAAGCTTTCTTT
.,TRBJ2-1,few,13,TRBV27,CASSFQGGNEQFF,TGTGCCAGCAGTTTCCAGGGAGGCAATGAGCAGTTCTTC
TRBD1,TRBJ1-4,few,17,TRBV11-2,CASSLRTGTGDNEKLFF,TGTGCCAGCAGCTTACGCACGGGGACAGGCGATAATGAAAAACTGTTTTTT
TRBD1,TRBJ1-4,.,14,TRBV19,CASRTGGTDEKLFF,TGTGCCAGTAGGACAGGGGGCACGGATGAAAAACTGTTTTTT
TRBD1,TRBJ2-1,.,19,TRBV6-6,CASSPDRGYRLIPGDEQFF,TGTGCCAGCAGTCCGGACAGGGGCTACCGACTAATCCCAGGCGATGAGCAGTTCTTC
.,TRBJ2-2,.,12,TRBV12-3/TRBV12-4,CAGPGETGELFF,TGTGCCGGCCCAGGGGAAACCGGGGAGCTGTTTTTT
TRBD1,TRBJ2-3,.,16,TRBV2,CASSAIGTGKGDTQYF,TGTGCCAGCAGTGCCATAGGGACAGGGAAGGGAGATACGCAGTATTTT
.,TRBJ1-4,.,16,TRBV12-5,CASGLVPPATNEKLFF,TGTGCTAGTGGTTTGGTTCCCCCGGCAACTAATGAAAAACTGTTTTTT
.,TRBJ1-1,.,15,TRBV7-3,CASSLTTGAGTEAFF,TGTGCCAGCAGCTTAACAACGGGAGCGGGCACTGAAGCTTTCTTT
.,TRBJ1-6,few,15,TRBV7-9,CATRSQGSVNSPLHF,TGTGCCACCCGGTCCCAGGGGAGCGTTAATTCACCCCTCCACTTT
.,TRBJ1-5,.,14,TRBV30,CAWGEGLENQPQHF,TGTGCCTGGGGGGAGGGCCTCGAGAATCAGCCCCAGCATTTT
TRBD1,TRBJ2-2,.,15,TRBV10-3,CAIRDDRGVTGELFF,TGTGCCATCAGGGACGACAGGGGCGTCACCGGGGAGCTGTTTTTT
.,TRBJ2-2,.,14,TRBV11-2,CASSLGTNTGELFF,TGTGCCAGCAGCTTGGGCACGAACACCGGGGAGCTGTTTTTT
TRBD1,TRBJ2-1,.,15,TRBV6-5,CASRSPGQGYDEQFF,TGTGCCAGCAGATCGCCGGGACAGGGATATGATGAGCAGTTCTTC
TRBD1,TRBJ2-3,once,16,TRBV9,CASSPRGGQSTDTQYF,TGTGCCAGCAGCCCTAGAGGGGGACAGAGCACAGATACGCAGTATTTT
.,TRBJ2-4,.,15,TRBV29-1,CSVESEILAKNIQYF,TGCAGCGTTGAATCGGAGATACTAGCCAAAAACATTCAGTACTTC
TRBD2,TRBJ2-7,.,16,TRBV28,CASSLPLAGLTYEQYF,TGTGCCAGCAGTCTCCCCCTAGCGGGTTTAACCTACGAGCAGTACTTC
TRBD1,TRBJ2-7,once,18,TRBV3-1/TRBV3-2,CASSPRGGRQGNYYEQYF,TGTGCCAGCAGCCCTCGAGGGGGCCGACAGGGTAACTACTACGAGCAGTACTTC
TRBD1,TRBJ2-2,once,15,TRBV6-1,CASSEGVQGVGELFF,TGTGCCAGCAGTGAAGGGGTGCAGGGGGTCGGGGAGCTGTTTTTT
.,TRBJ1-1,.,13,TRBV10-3,CAISEQWDSEAFF,TGTGCCATCAGTGAGCAATGGGACTCTGAAGCTTTCTTT
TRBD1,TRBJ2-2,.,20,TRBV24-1,CATSAYPGQTPSANTGELFF,TGTGCCACCAGTGCCTACCCGGGACAGACTCCCAGTGCGAACACCGGGGAGCTGTTTTTT
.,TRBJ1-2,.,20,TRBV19,CASIKEGSRGPYSPRGGYTF,TGTGCCAGTATAAAAGAGGGATCCCGGGGCCCTTATTCTCCCAGGGGAGGCTACACCTTC
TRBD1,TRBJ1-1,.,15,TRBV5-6,CASSMRTGITTEAFF,TGTGCCAGCAGCATGCGGACAGGGATAACCACTGAAGCTTTCTTT
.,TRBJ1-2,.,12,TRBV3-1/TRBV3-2,CASSPRGYGYTF,TGTGCCAGCAGCCCCAGGGGCTATGGCTACACCTTC
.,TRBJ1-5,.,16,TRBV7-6,CASSLEGRGSNQPQHF,TGTGCCAGCAGCTTAGAAGGCAGGGGTAGTAATCAGCCCCAGCATTTT
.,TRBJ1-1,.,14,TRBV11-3,CASSPRGGNTEAFF,TGTGCCAGCAGCCCTAGAGGGGGGAACACTGAAGCTTTCTTT
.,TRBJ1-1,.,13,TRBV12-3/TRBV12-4,CASSSTGNTEAFF,TGTGCCAGCAGCTCGACAGGGAACACTGAAGCTTTCTTT
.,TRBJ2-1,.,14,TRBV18,CASSPRGGGYEQFF,TGTGCCAGCTCACCACGGGGGGGCGGATATGAGCAGTTCTTC
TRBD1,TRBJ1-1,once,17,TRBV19,CASKKSRTGGAFAEAFF,TGTGCCAGTAAAAAATCGCGGACAGGGGGCGCGTTCGCTGAAGCTTTCTTT
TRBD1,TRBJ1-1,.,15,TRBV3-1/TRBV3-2,CASSQMTGGNTEAFF,TGTGCCAGCAGCCAGATGACAGGGGGGAACACTGAAGCTTTCTTT
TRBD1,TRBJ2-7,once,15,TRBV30,CAWTKRDRAAWEQYF,TGTGCCTGGACTAAAAGGGACAGAGCGGCCTGGGAGCAGTACTTC
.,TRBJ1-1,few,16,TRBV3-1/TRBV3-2,CASSQGGRGNRVEAFF,TGTGCCAGCAGCCAGGGGGGTCGGGGGAATCGGGTTGAAGCTTTCTTT
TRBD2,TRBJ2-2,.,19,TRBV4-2,CASSQDPASGGAFSGELFF,TGTGCCAGCAGCCAAGATCCGGCTAGCGGGGGGGCCTTTTCCGGGGAGCTGTTTTTT
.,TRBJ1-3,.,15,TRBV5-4,CASSPQGLGGNTIYF,TGTGCCAGCAGCCCCCAGGGGCTAGGCGGAAACACCATATATTTT
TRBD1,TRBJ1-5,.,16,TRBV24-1,CATSDPGQGSNQPQHF,TGTGCCACCAGTGACCCGGGACAGGGAAGCAATCAGCCCCAGCATTTT
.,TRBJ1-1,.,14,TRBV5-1,CASSLAFQGGEAFF,TGCGCCAGCAGCTTGGCCTTCCAGGGTGGTGAAGCTTTCTTT
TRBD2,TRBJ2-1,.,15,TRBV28,CASVLSGGGSNEQFF,TGTGCCAGCGTCCTCAGCGGGGGGGGGTCGAATGAGCAGTTCTTC
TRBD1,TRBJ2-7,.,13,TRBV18,CASSLGQGYEQYF,TGTGCCAGCTCGTTGGGACAGGGCTACGAGCAGTACTTC
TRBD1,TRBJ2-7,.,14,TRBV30,CAWSVGTAPYEQYF,TGTGCCTGGAGTGTAGGGACAGCTCCCTACGAGCAGTACTTC
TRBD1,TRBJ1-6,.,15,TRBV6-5,CASSYSRDRASPLHF,TGTGCCAGCAGTTACTCGCGGGACAGGGCTTCACCCCTCCACTTT
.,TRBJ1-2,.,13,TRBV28,CASSPTLDYGYTF,TGTGCCAGCAGTCCCACGCTAGACTATGGCTACACCTTC
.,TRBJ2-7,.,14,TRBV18,CASSPRGDTYEQYF,TGTGCCAGCTCACCACGGGGGGATACCTACGAGCAGTACTTC
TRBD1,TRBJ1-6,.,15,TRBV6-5,CASRLRDRQDSPLHF,TGTGCCAGCAGACTCCGGGACAGGCAGGATTCACCCCTCCACTTT
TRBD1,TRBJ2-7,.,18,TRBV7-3,CASSSRMTGTGTTTQQYF,TGTGCCAGCAGCTCGCGGATGACCGGGACAGGGACAACTACGCAGCAGTACTTC
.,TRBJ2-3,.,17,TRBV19,CASTVSTRGGGTDTQYF,TGTGCCAGTACCGTCTCAACCCGGGGTGGAGGCACAGATACGCAGTATTTT
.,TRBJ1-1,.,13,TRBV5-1,CASSYDGGVEAFF,TGCGCCAGCAGCTACGACGGAGGCGTTGAAGCTTTCTTT
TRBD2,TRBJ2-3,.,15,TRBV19,CASTPRGGGQDTQYF,TGTGCCAGTACCCCCCGGGGCGGGGGGCAGGATACGCAGTATTTT
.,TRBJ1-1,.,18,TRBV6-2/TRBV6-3,CASSYSLYSGRMNTEAFF,TGTGCCAGCAGTTACTCTTTGTATTCCGGGAGGATGAACACTGAAGCTTTCTTT
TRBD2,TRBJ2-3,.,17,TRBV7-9,CASSSRGSGGLTDTQYF,TGTGCCAGCAGCTCTCGGGGTAGCGGGGGCCTCACAGATACGCAGTATTTT
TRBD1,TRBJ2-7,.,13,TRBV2,CASTPGQIYEQYF,TGTGCCAGCACCCCGGGACAGATCTACGAGCAGTACTTC
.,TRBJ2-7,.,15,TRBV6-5,CASSQGQGKTYEQYF,TGTGCCAGCTCCCAGGGGCAGGGAAAAACCTACGAGCAGTACTTC
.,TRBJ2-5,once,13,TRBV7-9,CASSPGVQETQYF,TGTGCCAGCAGCCCGGGGGTCCAAGAGACCCAGTACTTC
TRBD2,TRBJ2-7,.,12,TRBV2,CATGGTAYEQYF,TGTGCCACGGGAGGGACCGCCTACGAGCAGTACTTC